Each of the 11 T cell receptor beta chains below was sequenced from the same sample in a study of T cell changes during pregnancy in multiple sclerosis. Only in-frame clones appear in the TCRdb table, and some are missing; sequencing was by immunoSEQ multiplex PCR. The top ten clones hold about 2.4% of a sample with roughly 89,000 clones, approximately 94% of them seen once. Sequences were derived from peripheral blood, sampled in the third trimester of pregnancy. These receptors were taken from a female donor with multiple sclerosis, enrolled in a pregnancy study.

The V and J genes are TRBV5-1 and TRBJ2-2, with 10 bases matching TRBD2. The CDR3 sequence is 19 residues long. Germline loops: CDR1 SGHRS, CDR2 YFSETQ. J lost 2 bases, V lost 0 bases, and 10 bases had no gene match. In DNA form, the CDR3 reads TGCGCCAGCAGCTTGGGGCTAGCGGGAGCCCGGCTCAACACCGGGGAGCTGTTTTTT. Its translation: CASSLGLAGARLNTGELFF. Drawing the rest from reference TRBV5-1 and TRBJ2-2, the complete variable domain is KAGVTQTPRYLIKTRGQQVTLSCSPISGHRSVSWYQQTPGQGLQFLFEYFSETQRNKGNFPGRFSGRQFSNSRSEMNVSTLELGDSALYLCASSLGLAGARLNTGELFFGEGSRLTVL.

The V and J genes are TRBV4-1 and TRBJ2-7; tentative D call: TRBD2 (6 bases). This CDR3 has 15 residues. Germline CDR1 and CDR2: MGHRA and YSYEKL. V lost 0 bases and J lost 3, with 12 bases in between. CDR3 in DNA: TGCGCCAGCAGCCAAGAATCCGGGACTTTCTACGAGCAGTACTTC. Protein sequence: CASSQESGTFYEQYF.

The rearrangement links TRBV19 to TRBJ2-7; maybe TRBD1 (6 bases). The V end was cut by 7 bases, the J end by 1 base, with 14 bases between. The length of the CDR3 is 14 residues. Looked up from germline, CDR1 is LNHDA and CDR2 is SQIVND (reference sequence). In DNA, the CDR3 is TGTGCCAGTACCCCAGGCACAGGGTCCTACGAGCAGTACTTC. This sequence encodes CASTPGTGSYEQYF.

This chain uses TRBV5-1 with TRBJ2-3; TRBD2 might be the D (7 bases). The germline V gene encodes CDR1 SGHRS and CDR2 YFSETQ. V was trimmed by 5 bases and J by 4 bases, leaving 20 bases between them. CDR3 length equals 16 residues. DNA for the CDR3: TGCGCCAGCAGGACCGCCCAGGGGAGGGTTCCAGATACGCAGTATTTT. Protein: CASRTAQGRVPDTQYF.

This CDR3 reads CSASSGSEQYF. The CDR3 DNA follows: TGCAGTGCTTCCTCAGGCTCCGAGCAGTACTTC. The V gene is TRBV20-1, the J gene TRBJ2-7; D gene ambiguous. Germline CDR1 DFQATT, CDR2 SNEGSKA (reference sequence). V was shortened by 5 bases and J by 6 bases, with 11 bases between the two germline ends. The CDR3 spans 11 residues.

This rearrangement joins TRBV6-5 to TRBJ2-7; TRBD1 is a possible D gene (5 bases). Germline V gene data show CDR1 as MNHEY and CDR2 as SVGAGI. CDR3 size: 13 residues. Trimming left V 0 bases short and J 10 bases short, with 13 bases between. CDR3 amino acids: CASSYSFRANQYF. In DNA form, the CDR3 reads TGTGCCAGCAGTTACTCGTTCAGGGCCAATCAGTACTTC.

The rearrangement uses TRBV7-6 and TRBJ2-7, with a tentative D call TRBD2 (7 bases). The CDR3 sequence is 16 residues long. V lost 2 bases and J lost 6, with 20 bases in between. Germline loops: CDR1 SGHVS, CDR2 FNYEAQ. CDR3 sequence: CASSLRGGAEGGEQYF. In DNA, the CDR3 is TGTGCCAGCAGCTTAAGGGGGGGAGCTGAGGGGGGCGAGCAGTACTTC. Variable domain in full (rest from reference TRBV7-6 and TRBJ2-7): GAGVSQSPRYKVTKRGQDVALRCDPISGHVSLYWYRQALGQGPEFLTYFNYEAQQDKSGLPNDRFSAERPEGSISTLTIQRTEQRDSAMYRCASSLRGGAEGGEQYFGPGTRLTVT.

The chain is built from TRBV2 and TRBJ1-2; TRBD1 matches at 8 bases. Germline assignment: CDR1 SNHLY and CDR2 FYNNEI. Trimming took 5 bases from V and 5 from J; bases not matched to a gene: 10. CDR3 length: 15 amino acids. The CDR3 nucleotides read TGTGCCAGCAGTCCATCCGGACAGGGTGGGTATGGCTACACCTTC. This gives the protein CASSPSGQGGYGYTF.

The chain couples TRBV29-1 to TRBJ2-1, with D perhaps TRBD1 (5 bases). CDR1 is SQVTM and CDR2 is ANQGSEA in the germline V gene. V dropped 4 bases and J dropped 5 bases, with 12 bases sitting between them. This CDR3 contains 13 residues. The CDR3 coding sequence is TGCAGCGTTGCCCCCGGACACCACAATGAGCAGTTCTTC. It yields the protein CSVAPGHHNEQFF.

Concerning this clone: The junction does not match germline at one end; this may be a read error. The chain recombines TRBV7-7 with TRBJ2-7, with 10 bases aligning to TRBD2. The germline V gene encodes CDR1 SSHAT and CDR2 FNYEAQ (reference sequence). The CDR3 is 13 amino acids. DNA of the CDR3: TGTGCTAGCAGCTTAGCAGCGGGGGGGGAGCAGTACTTC. Protein sequence: CASSLAAGGEQYF. Full variable domain (rest looked up from reference TRBV7-7 and TRBJ2-7): GAGVSQSPRYKVTKRGQDVTLRCDPISSHATLYWYQQALGQGPEFLTYFNYEAQPDKSGLPSDRFSAERPEGSISTLTIQRTEQRDSAMYRCASSLAAGGEQYFGPGTRLTVT.

This sequence joins TRBV7-6 and TRBJ2-6; 8 bases are a match to TRBD1. V lost 2 bases, J lost 8 bases, and 8 bases stayed unmatched. Germline V gene lookup returns CDR1 SGHVS and CDR2 FNYEAQ. The CDR3 has 16 amino acids. The CDR3 protein is CASSLWSGQGPNVLTF. The CDR3 DNA follows: TGTGCCAGCAGCTTATGGTCAGGACAGGGTCCCAACGTCCTGACTTTC.